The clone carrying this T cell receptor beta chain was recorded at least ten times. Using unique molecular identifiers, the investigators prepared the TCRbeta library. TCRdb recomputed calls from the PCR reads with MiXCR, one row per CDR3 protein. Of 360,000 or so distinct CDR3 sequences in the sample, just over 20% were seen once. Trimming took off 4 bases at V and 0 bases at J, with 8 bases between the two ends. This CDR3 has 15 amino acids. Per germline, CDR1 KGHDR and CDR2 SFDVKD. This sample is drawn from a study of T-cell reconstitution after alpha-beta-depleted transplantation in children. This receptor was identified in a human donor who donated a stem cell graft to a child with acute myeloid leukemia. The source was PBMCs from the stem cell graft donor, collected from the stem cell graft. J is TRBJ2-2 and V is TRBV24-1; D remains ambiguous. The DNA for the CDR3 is TGTGCCACCAGTGACCGCGGATCGAACACCGGGGAGCTGTTTTTT. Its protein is CATSDRGSNTGELFF.